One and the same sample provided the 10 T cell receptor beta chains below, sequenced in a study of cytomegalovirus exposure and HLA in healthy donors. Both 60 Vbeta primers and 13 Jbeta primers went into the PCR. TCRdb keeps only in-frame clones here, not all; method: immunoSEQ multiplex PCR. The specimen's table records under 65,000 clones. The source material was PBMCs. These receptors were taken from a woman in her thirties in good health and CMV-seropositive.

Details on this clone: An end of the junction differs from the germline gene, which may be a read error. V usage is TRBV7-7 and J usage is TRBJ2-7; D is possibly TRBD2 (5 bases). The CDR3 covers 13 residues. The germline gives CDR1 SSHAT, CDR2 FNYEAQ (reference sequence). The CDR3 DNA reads TGTGCTAGCAGCTTAAAGGGAGTCCACGAGCAGTACTTC. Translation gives CASSLKGVHEQYF.

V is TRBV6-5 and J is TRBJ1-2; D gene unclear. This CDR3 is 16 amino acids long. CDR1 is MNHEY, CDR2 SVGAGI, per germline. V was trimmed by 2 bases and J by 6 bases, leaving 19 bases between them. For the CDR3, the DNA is TGTGCCAGCAGTTACGAATACCGGGCCCCCGGGGATGGCTACACCTTC. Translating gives CASSYEYRAPGDGYTF.

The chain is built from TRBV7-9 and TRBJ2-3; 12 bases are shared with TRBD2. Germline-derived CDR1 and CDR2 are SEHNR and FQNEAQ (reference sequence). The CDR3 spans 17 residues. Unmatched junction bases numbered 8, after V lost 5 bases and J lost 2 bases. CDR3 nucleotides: TGTGCCAGCAGCCTTGGACTAGCGGGGATTATCACAGATACGCAGTATTTT. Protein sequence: CASSLGLAGIITDTQYF.

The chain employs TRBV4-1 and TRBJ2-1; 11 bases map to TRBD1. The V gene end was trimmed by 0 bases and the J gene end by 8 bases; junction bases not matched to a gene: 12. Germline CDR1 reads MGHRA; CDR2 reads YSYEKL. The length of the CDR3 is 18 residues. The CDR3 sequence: CASSQEGLDRGLRDEQFF. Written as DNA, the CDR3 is TGCGCCAGCAGCCAAGAAGGTTTGGACAGGGGGCTACGCGATGAGCAGTTCTTC.

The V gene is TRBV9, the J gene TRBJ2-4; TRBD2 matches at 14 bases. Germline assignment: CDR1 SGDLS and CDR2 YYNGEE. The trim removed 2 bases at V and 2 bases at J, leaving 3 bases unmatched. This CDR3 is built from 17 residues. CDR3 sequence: CASSVGLAGVTKNIQYF. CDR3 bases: TGTGCCAGCAGCGTGGGACTAGCGGGAGTTACCAAAAACATTCAGTACTTC.

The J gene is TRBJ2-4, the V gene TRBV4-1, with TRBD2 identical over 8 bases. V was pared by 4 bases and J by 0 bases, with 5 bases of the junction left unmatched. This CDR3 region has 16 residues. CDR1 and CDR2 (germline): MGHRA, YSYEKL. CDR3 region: CASSPRGGEAKNIQYF. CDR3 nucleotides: TGCGCCAGCAGCCCACGGGGGGGAGAAGCCAAAAACATTCAGTACTTC.

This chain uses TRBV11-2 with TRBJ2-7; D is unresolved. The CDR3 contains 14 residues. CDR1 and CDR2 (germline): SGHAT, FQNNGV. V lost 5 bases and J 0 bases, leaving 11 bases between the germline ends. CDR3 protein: CASSTYELSYEQYF. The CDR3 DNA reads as TGTGCCAGCAGCACCTACGAGCTCTCCTACGAGCAGTACTTC.

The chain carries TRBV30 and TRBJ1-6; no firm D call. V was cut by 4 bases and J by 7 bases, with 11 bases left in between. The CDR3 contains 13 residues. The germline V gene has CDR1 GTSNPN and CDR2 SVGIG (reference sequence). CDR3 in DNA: TGTGCCTGGACAGGCGAGCCAAATTCACCCCTCCACTTT. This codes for CAWTGEPNSPLHF. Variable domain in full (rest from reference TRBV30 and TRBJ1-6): SQTIHQWPATLVQPVGSPLSLECTVEGTSNPNLYWYRQAAGRGLQLLFYSVGIGQISSEVPQNLSASRPQDRQFILSSKKLLLSDSGFYLCAWTGEPNSPLHFGNGTRLTVT.

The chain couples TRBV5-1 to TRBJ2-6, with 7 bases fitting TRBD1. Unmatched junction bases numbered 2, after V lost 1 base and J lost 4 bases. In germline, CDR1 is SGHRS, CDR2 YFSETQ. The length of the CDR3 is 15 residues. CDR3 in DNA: TGCGCCAGCAGCTTGCAGGGGGTGGGGGCCAACGTCCTGACTTTC. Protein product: CASSLQGVGANVLTF.

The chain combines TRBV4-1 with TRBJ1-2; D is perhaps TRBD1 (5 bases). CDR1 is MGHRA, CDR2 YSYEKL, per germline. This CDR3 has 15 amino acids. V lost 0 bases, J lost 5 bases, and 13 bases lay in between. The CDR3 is CASSQEFPGLYGYTF. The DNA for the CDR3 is TGCGCCAGCAGCCAAGAGTTTCCAGGGCTTTATGGCTACACCTTC.